These 25 T cell receptor beta chains share one sample of origin, sequenced in a study of blood T cell repertoires in COVID-19. TCRdb keeps only in-frame clones here, not all; method: immunoSEQ multiplex PCR. This sample carries around 470,000 clones, roughly nine tenths of them seen once, and the ten largest clones take around 0.95%. Sequenced: peripheral blood. These receptors were taken from a man aged 18 to 30 with COVID-19, enrolled during active disease.

V is TRBV13 and J is TRBJ2-1; a possible D gene is TRBD2 (6 bases). CDR1 is PRHDT, CDR2 FYEKMQ, per germline (reference sequence). Trimming pared 0 bases from V and 4 bases from J, leaving 7 bases between. This CDR3 is 14 amino acids long. In nucleotides, the CDR3 is TGTGCCAGCAGCTTAGGCGGGACTTACAATGAGCAGTTCTTC. Translated: CASSLGGTYNEQFF. Based on the CDR3 plus reference TRBV13 and TRBJ2-1, the full variable domain is AAGVIQSPRHLIKEKRETATLKCYPIPRHDTVYWYQQGPGQDPQFLISFYEKMQSDKGSIPDRFSAQQFSDYHSELNMSSLELGDSALYFCASSLGGTYNEQFFGPGTRLTVL.

The CDR3 DNA follows: TGTGCCAGTAGTATAGGACAGGTGGAAGGATCCCAGCATTTT. Encoded protein: CASSIGQVEGSQHF. This rearrangement joins TRBV19 to TRBJ1-5; TRBD1 might be the D (6 bases). The CDR3 extends over 14 amino acids. The V gene's germline CDR1 is LNHDA and CDR2 SQIVND (reference sequence). With 1 base removed from V and 11 bases from J, the gap between germline ends came to 15 bases.

This clone appeared a few times. J is TRBJ2-7 and V is TRBV19; D not resolved. The CDR3 runs 14 residues. V dropped 3 bases and J dropped 2 bases, with 11 bases sitting between them. CDR1 LNHDA and CDR2 SQIVND come from the germline V gene (reference sequence). The CDR3 here is CASSMEAPTYEQYF. The CDR3 DNA reads TGTGCCAGTAGTATGGAAGCGCCTACCTACGAGCAGTACTTC.

The chain combines TRBV7-3 with TRBJ1-5, with TRBD1 matching 8 bases. The CDR3 is made up of 14 amino acids. V was pared by 6 bases and J by 7 bases, with 8 bases of the junction left unmatched. Germline assignment: CDR1 SGHTA and CDR2 FQGTGA. CDR3: CASRPDRAKQPQHF. The DNA for the CDR3 is TGTGCCAGCAGACCGGACAGGGCCAAACAGCCCCAGCATTTT.

The gene calls are TRBV2 and TRBJ2-2, with D uncertain. The germline V gene encodes CDR1 SNHLY and CDR2 FYNNEI. The CDR3 is 16 amino acids. Trimming took 2 bases from V and 1 from J, leaving 11 bases between them. The CDR3 nucleotides are TGTGCCAGCAGTGAACCGGGTAGCAGGAACACCGGGGAGCTGTTTTTT. Encoded protein: CASSEPGSRNTGELFF.

The genes are TRBV10-3 and TRBJ2-1, with TRBD2 as a possible D gene (6 bases). Germline values: CDR1 ENHRY, CDR2 SYGVKD. The CDR3 length is 13 residues. Trimming removed 0 bases from V and 9 bases from J, with 9 bases in between. The CDR3 region has the DNA TGTGCCATCAGTGAGTCGCGGGGAGCTGAGCAGTTCTTC. It encodes CAISESRGAEQFF.

The V call is TRBV10-3, the J call TRBJ2-3; 8 positions match TRBD1. With V trimmed by 6 bases and J by 4 bases, 6 bases remained unmatched. The CDR3 has 14 amino acids. The germline gives CDR1 ENHRY, CDR2 SYGVKD. The CDR3 DNA is TGTGCCATCAGGGGGGACAGGACGGCAGATACGCAGTATTTT. Amino acids: CAIRGDRTADTQYF.

This chain links TRBV7-8 with TRBJ2-1; 14 bases line up with TRBD2. The germline CDR1 and CDR2 sequences are SGHVS and FQNEAQ. The J segment lost 10 bases and the V segment lost 5 bases, leaving 13 bases of the junction unmatched. The CDR3 covers 17 residues. CDR3 DNA sequence: TGTGCCAGCAGCGCCCGTTTCTCTGGACTAGCGGGGGGAGAGCAGTTCTTC. Amino acid sequence: CASSARFSGLAGGEQFF.

The rearrangement uses TRBV29-1 and TRBJ2-3; TRBD2 aligns across 10 bases. Germline V gene lookup returns CDR1 SQVTM and CDR2 ANQGSEA. CDR3 length: 16 residues. V dropped 5 bases and J dropped 6; count of bases not matched to a gene: 14. The CDR3 bases are TGCAGCGTTCCTCGGGGCCTAGCGGGAGCTGGGGATACGCAGTATTTT. Residues: CSVPRGLAGAGDTQYF.

The J gene is TRBJ2-4, the V gene TRBV14; perhaps TRBD1 as D (6 bases). Between the trimmed V and J ends, which lost 3 bases and 0 bases, there was a span of 12 bases. The CDR3 is 16 residues long. Germline CDR1 is SGHDN and CDR2 is FVKESK. The CDR3 DNA reads as TGTGCCAGCAGCCATGGGACACCTCTAGCCAAAAACATTCAGTACTTC. Amino acids: CASSHGTPLAKNIQYF.

This chain joins TRBV11-2 and TRBJ1-1; possibly TRBD1 for D (6 bases). CDR1 and CDR2 (germline): SGHAT, FQNNGV. The germline V and J ends were trimmed by 5 bases and 9 bases, with 19 bases remaining between them. This CDR3 spans 14 amino acids. The CDR3 bases are TGTGCCAGCAGCGAGAATCGACAGGAGCCTAAAGCTTTCTTT. As protein: CASSENRQEPKAFF.

The J gene is TRBJ2-1, the V gene TRBV12-3 or TRBV12-4, with D hard to call. Trimming removed 5 bases at V and 7 bases at J, with 3 bases between. The CDR3 length is 10 residues. CDR3: CASSLNEQFF. CDR3 DNA: TGTGCCAGCAGTCTTAATGAGCAGTTCTTC.

J is TRBJ2-1 and V is TRBV11-3, with TRBD2 identical over 8 bases. This CDR3 is built from 16 residues. Germline CDR1 is SGHNT and CDR2 is YENEEA. V lost 3 bases to trimming and J lost 0 bases; unmatched junction nucleotides: 4. This CDR3 is CASSFRGGNSYNEQFF. CDR3 DNA sequence: TGTGCCAGCAGCTTCCGGGGGGGGAACTCCTACAATGAGCAGTTCTTC. The full variable domain, in which reference TRBV11-3 and TRBJ2-1 provide the parts outside the CDR3, is EAGVVQSPRYKIIEKKQPVAFWCNPISGHNTLYWYLQNLGQGPELLIRYENEEAVDDSQLPKDRFSAERLKGVDSTLKIQPAELGDSAVYLCASSFRGGNSYNEQFFGPGTRLTVL.

In nucleotides, the CDR3 is TGTGCCAGCAGTTACACATGGAGGGATGAGCAGTTCTTC. Its translation is CASSYTWRDEQFF. The chain is built from TRBV6-5 and TRBJ2-1; a weak D match, TRBD2 (6 bases). V shed 2 bases and J shed 8 bases, with 10 bases lying between them. The germline V gene has CDR1 MNHEY and CDR2 SVGAGI. The CDR3 runs 13 residues.

This clone was picked up one time. The gene calls are TRBV2 and TRBJ2-3; 9 bases match TRBD1. The germline gives CDR1 SNHLY, CDR2 FYNNEI. The CDR3 is 15 amino acids. V lost 5 bases and J lost 4; bases outside the gene matches: 7. CDR3 nucleotide sequence: TGTGCCAGCAGTCCCGAGGGACAGGGCCCAGATACGCAGTATTTT. Residues: CASSPEGQGPDTQYF.

About this clone: Other DNA sequences in this specimen translate into the identical CDR3. J is TRBJ1-1 and V is TRBV6-5; 8 positions match TRBD1. This CDR3 comprises 14 residues. Germline V CDR1 and CDR2: MNHEY, SVGAGI. J was trimmed by 1 base and V by 2 bases; bases with no gene match: 0. The CDR3 nucleotides are TGTGCCAGCAGTTACGACAGGGGGAACACTGAAGCTTTCTTT. Protein sequence: CASSYDRGNTEAFF.

J is TRBJ2-1 and V is TRBV5-1; 12 nucleotides match TRBD2. The germline gives CDR1 SGHRS, CDR2 YFSETQ. The CDR3 consists of 17 residues. Germline trimming cut 6 bases from V and 1 base from J; bases unmatched to any gene: 8. This chain's CDR3 is CASTRGLAGRSYNEQFF. Written as DNA, the CDR3 is TGCGCCAGCACCAGAGGACTAGCGGGAAGATCCTACAATGAGCAGTTCTTC.

The V call is TRBV2, the J call TRBJ2-5; no definite D call. CDR3 length: 12 amino acids. Trimming took 6 bases from V and 2 from J, leaving 7 bases between them. The germline V gene encodes CDR1 SNHLY and CDR2 FYNNEI. This CDR3 is CASRPGQETQYF. The CDR3 DNA sequence: TGTGCCAGCAGGCCCGGGCAAGAGACCCAGTACTTC.

The CDR3 here is CARKGQGRGGYTF. The CDR3 region has the DNA TGTGCCAGGAAGGGGCAGGGAAGAGGTGGCTACACCTTC. The genes are TRBV2 and TRBJ1-2; D may be TRBD1 (5 bases). CDR1 and CDR2 from the germline V gene are SNHLY and FYNNEI. CDR3 length: 13 residues. Trimming took 9 bases from V and 7 from J, leaving 18 bases between them.

The chain carries TRBV5-5 and TRBJ2-1; the match to TRBD2 covers 11 bases. The germline V gene has CDR1 SGHKS and CDR2 YYEKEE (reference sequence). The CDR3 runs to 19 residues. Unmatched junction bases numbered 9, after V lost 1 base and J lost 0 bases. As DNA, the CDR3 is TGTGCCAGCAGCTTGAGCGGGACTAGCGGTATTAGCTCCTACAATGAGCAGTTCTTC. This codes for CASSLSGTSGISSYNEQFF.

This clone was found once. V gene TRBV12-5 combines with J gene TRBJ2-7; 8 bases are shared with TRBD1. Trimming at V came to 2 bases and at J to 0 bases, leaving 6 bases not matched to a gene. Germline V gives CDR1 LGHNT, CDR2 FRNRAP. The CDR3 runs to 16 residues. In DNA form, the CDR3 reads TGTGCTAGTGGTTTGCCCCTCGGGACAGGCTCCTACGAGCAGTACTTC. Translating it yields CASGLPLGTGSYEQYF.

In this sample, this clone turned up once. V gene TRBV11-2 combines with J gene TRBJ1-2; D possibly corresponds to TRBD1 (5 bases). Germline assignment: CDR1 SGHAT and CDR2 FQNNGV. V was clipped by 4 bases and J by 6 bases, with 12 bases between them. This CDR3 is 13 amino acids long. The CDR3 here is CASSSVGQNGYTF. The CDR3 bases are TGTGCCAGCAGCTCCGTGGGGCAGAATGGCTACACCTTC.

The chain combines TRBV5-4 with TRBJ2-2; the D gene is possibly TRBD2 (6 bases). This CDR3 is built from 15 residues. CDR1 is SGHNT and CDR2 is YYREEE in the germline V gene (reference sequence). V was cut by 0 bases and J by 4 bases, with 10 bases left in between. CDR3 bases: TGTGCCAGCAGCTTGGGGGGGACTGCCACCGGGGAGCTGTTTTTT. This sequence encodes CASSLGGTATGELFF.

This chain joins TRBV24-1 and TRBJ1-2; D is undetermined. The length of the CDR3 is 16 residues. Germline V gene sequence: CDR1 KGHDR, CDR2 SFDVKD. Trimming took off 2 bases at V and 10 bases at J, with 22 bases between the two ends. CDR3 sequence: CATSDSATSLPLHYTF. CDR3 DNA sequence: TGTGCCACCAGTGATTCCGCCACTTCGCTTCCTCTTCACTACACCTTC.

The CDR3: CSVKGAYTEAFF. The CDR3 DNA reads TGCAGCGTGAAGGGGGCTTACACTGAAGCTTTCTTT. V is TRBV29-1 and J is TRBJ1-1; 7 bases are a match to TRBD1. J gave up 3 bases and V 6 bases, and 4 bases lay outside the gene matches. The CDR3 is 12 amino acids. The germline CDR1 and CDR2 sequences are SQVTM and ANQGSEA.